These T cell receptor beta chains were read from a single sample in a study of shared clonotypes between healthy human individuals. Libraries were prepared by immunoSEQ multiplex PCR; TCRdb keeps only in-frame clonotypes and omits some of them. The sample holds approximately 470,000 clones, about 78% seen once. The specimen was PBMCs. These receptors originate from a woman between 40 and 50 years old in good health. Some clones in this sample may be carry-over from other donors' samples. The CDR3 runs from the conserved cysteine through the conserved F or W. Fields, in order: D gene, clone size, J gene, V gene, CDR3 DNA, CDR3 protein. The D gene is left open where the match is weak. Size is omitted from some rows. Given values are once, few, many or a class for expanded clones.

d_call: -
clone_size: -
j_call: TRBJ2-2
v_call: TRBV18
cdr3_nt: TGTGCCAGCTTCTCCTCTAACACCGGGGAGCTGTTTTTT
cdr3_aa: CASFSSNTGELFF

d_call: TRBD2
clone_size: once
j_call: TRBJ2-1
v_call: TRBV9
cdr3_nt: TGTGCCAGCAGCGGCTTTAGCGGGAGCTCCTACAATGAGCAGTTCTTC
cdr3_aa: CASSGFSGSSYNEQFF

d_call: TRBD1
clone_size: -
j_call: TRBJ1-4
v_call: TRBV18
cdr3_nt: TGTGCCAGCTCACCGACGGGACAGGGGGCGATACGGGTCGAAAAACTGTTTTTT
cdr3_aa: CASSPTGQGAIRVEKLFF

d_call: -
clone_size: once
j_call: TRBJ1-4
v_call: TRBV18
cdr3_nt: TGTGCCAGCTCTCCTGGTGCAACTAATGAAAAACTGTTTTTT
cdr3_aa: CASSPGATNEKLFF

d_call: -
clone_size: -
j_call: TRBJ2-1
v_call: TRBV4-3
cdr3_nt: TGCGCCAGCAGCCAAGGCCCCCATGAGCAGTTCTTC
cdr3_aa: CASSQGPHEQFF

d_call: -
clone_size: -
j_call: TRBJ2-7
v_call: TRBV6-5
cdr3_nt: TGTGCCAGCAGTGTCGCCGGGGGCTCCTACGAGCAGTACTTC
cdr3_aa: CASSVAGGSYEQYF

d_call: TRBD2
clone_size: -
j_call: TRBJ2-2
v_call: TRBV11-2
cdr3_nt: TGTGCCAGCAGCGGCCAAGGACTAGCGGGAGGAACCGGGGAGCTGTTTTTT
cdr3_aa: CASSGQGLAGGTGELFF

d_call: TRBD2
clone_size: many
j_call: TRBJ2-1
v_call: TRBV2
cdr3_nt: TGTGCCAGCAGCGACAGGAGCGGGGGCTACAATGAGCAGTTCTTC
cdr3_aa: CASSDRSGGYNEQFF

d_call: -
clone_size: few
j_call: TRBJ2-7
v_call: TRBV7-9
cdr3_nt: TGTGCCAGCAGCCACCCGGACCGCTCCTACGAGCAGTACTTC
cdr3_aa: CASSHPDRSYEQYF

d_call: -
clone_size: -
j_call: TRBJ2-7
v_call: TRBV10-1
cdr3_nt: TGCGCCAGCAGTCGGGACCCGAGCTCCTACGAGCAGTACTTC
cdr3_aa: CASSRDPSSYEQYF

d_call: TRBD1
clone_size: few
j_call: TRBJ2-7
v_call: TRBV27
cdr3_nt: TGTGCCAGCAGTCCGGGGACAGGGCCTTCCTACGAGCAGTACTTC
cdr3_aa: CASSPGTGPSYEQYF

d_call: TRBD2
clone_size: -
j_call: TRBJ2-1
v_call: TRBV6-5
cdr3_nt: TGTGCCAGCAGTTCGGGACTAGCGGGAGCTGAGCAGTTCTTC
cdr3_aa: CASSSGLAGAEQFF

d_call: TRBD1
clone_size: -
j_call: TRBJ2-7
v_call: TRBV10-1
cdr3_nt: TGCGCCAGCAGTAAAGACAGGGGAAGCTCCTACGAGCAGTACTTC
cdr3_aa: CASSKDRGSSYEQYF

d_call: -
clone_size: few
j_call: TRBJ2-6
v_call: TRBV27
cdr3_nt: TGTGCCAGCGGACGGGCTGGGGCCAACGTCCTGACTTTC
cdr3_aa: CASGRAGANVLTF

d_call: -
clone_size: -
j_call: TRBJ2-1
v_call: TRBV5-5
cdr3_nt: TGTGCCAGCAGCTTGGGGCCTAGTGGCTATGAGCAGTTCTTC
cdr3_aa: CASSLGPSGYEQFF

d_call: TRBD2
clone_size: -
j_call: TRBJ2-1
v_call: TRBV29-1
cdr3_nt: TGCAGCGTTGAAGATGGATGGACTAGCGGGACTGAGCAGTTCTTC
cdr3_aa: CSVEDGWTSGTEQFF

d_call: -
clone_size: -
j_call: TRBJ1-2
v_call: TRBV28
cdr3_nt: TGTGCCAGCAGCCGAGGGATCTCGGGCTACACCTTC
cdr3_aa: CASSRGISGYTF

d_call: TRBD2
clone_size: -
j_call: TRBJ2-3
v_call: TRBV30
cdr3_nt: TGTGCCTGGAGAGACTGGGGGGGGGATACGCAGTATTTT
cdr3_aa: CAWRDWGGDTQYF

d_call: -
clone_size: -
j_call: TRBJ2-1
v_call: TRBV9
cdr3_nt: TGTGCCAGCAGCGTAGAGTCCTATTCGACTATTTATGAGCAGTTCTTC
cdr3_aa: CASSVESYSTIYEQFF

d_call: -
clone_size: -
j_call: TRBJ1-4
v_call: TRBV4-1
cdr3_nt: TGCGCCAGCACACTCGAGCCGGGGACGGAGGCAAAACTGTTTTTT
cdr3_aa: CASTLEPGTEAKLFF

d_call: -
clone_size: few
j_call: TRBJ1-5
v_call: TRBV14
cdr3_nt: TGTGCCAGCAGCCAGACTGGGTGGCAGCCCCAGCATTTT
cdr3_aa: CASSQTGWQPQHF

d_call: TRBD2
clone_size: once
j_call: TRBJ2-4
v_call: TRBV19
cdr3_nt: TGTGCCAGTAGTACGACTAGCGGGAGGCGTTCCGTCATTCAGTACTTC
cdr3_aa: CASSTTSGRRSVIQYF

d_call: -
clone_size: -
j_call: TRBJ2-5
v_call: TRBV20-1
cdr3_nt: TGCAGTGCTATTGGACGGGAGACCCAGTACTTC
cdr3_aa: CSAIGRETQYF

d_call: -
clone_size: -
j_call: TRBJ2-7
v_call: TRBV4-1
cdr3_nt: TGCGCCAGCAGCCACTTGGAGGCGGGGCCCTACGAGCAGTACTTC
cdr3_aa: CASSHLEAGPYEQYF

d_call: -
clone_size: -
j_call: TRBJ1-2
v_call: TRBV7-9
cdr3_nt: TGTGCCAGCAGGCGTCTGACAGATAACTATGGCTACACCTTC
cdr3_aa: CASRRLTDNYGYTF

d_call: TRBD2
clone_size: -
j_call: TRBJ2-2
v_call: TRBV15
cdr3_nt: TGTGCCACCAGCAGTAGACTAGCGGGACTGAACACCGGGGAGCTGTTTTTT
cdr3_aa: CATSSRLAGLNTGELFF

d_call: -
clone_size: few
j_call: TRBJ2-5
v_call: TRBV29-1
cdr3_nt: TGCAGCGCGGGGGACGGGGGATACGAACAGTACTTC
cdr3_aa: CSAGDGGYEQYF

d_call: -
clone_size: -
j_call: TRBJ2-2
v_call: TRBV6-1
cdr3_nt: TGTGCCAGCAGTGAGCGTCCTACGAACACCGGGGAGCTGTTTTTT
cdr3_aa: CASSERPTNTGELFF

d_call: TRBD2
clone_size: -
j_call: TRBJ2-1
v_call: TRBV19
cdr3_nt: TGTGCCAGTAGTATAGCGGCGGCGGGAGGGTATAATGAGCAGTTCTTC
cdr3_aa: CASSIAAAGGYNEQFF

d_call: -
clone_size: -
j_call: TRBJ2-5
v_call: TRBV28
cdr3_nt: TGTGCCAGCAGTTTACCAGGGAGCGTGGAGACCCAGTACTTC
cdr3_aa: CASSLPGSVETQYF